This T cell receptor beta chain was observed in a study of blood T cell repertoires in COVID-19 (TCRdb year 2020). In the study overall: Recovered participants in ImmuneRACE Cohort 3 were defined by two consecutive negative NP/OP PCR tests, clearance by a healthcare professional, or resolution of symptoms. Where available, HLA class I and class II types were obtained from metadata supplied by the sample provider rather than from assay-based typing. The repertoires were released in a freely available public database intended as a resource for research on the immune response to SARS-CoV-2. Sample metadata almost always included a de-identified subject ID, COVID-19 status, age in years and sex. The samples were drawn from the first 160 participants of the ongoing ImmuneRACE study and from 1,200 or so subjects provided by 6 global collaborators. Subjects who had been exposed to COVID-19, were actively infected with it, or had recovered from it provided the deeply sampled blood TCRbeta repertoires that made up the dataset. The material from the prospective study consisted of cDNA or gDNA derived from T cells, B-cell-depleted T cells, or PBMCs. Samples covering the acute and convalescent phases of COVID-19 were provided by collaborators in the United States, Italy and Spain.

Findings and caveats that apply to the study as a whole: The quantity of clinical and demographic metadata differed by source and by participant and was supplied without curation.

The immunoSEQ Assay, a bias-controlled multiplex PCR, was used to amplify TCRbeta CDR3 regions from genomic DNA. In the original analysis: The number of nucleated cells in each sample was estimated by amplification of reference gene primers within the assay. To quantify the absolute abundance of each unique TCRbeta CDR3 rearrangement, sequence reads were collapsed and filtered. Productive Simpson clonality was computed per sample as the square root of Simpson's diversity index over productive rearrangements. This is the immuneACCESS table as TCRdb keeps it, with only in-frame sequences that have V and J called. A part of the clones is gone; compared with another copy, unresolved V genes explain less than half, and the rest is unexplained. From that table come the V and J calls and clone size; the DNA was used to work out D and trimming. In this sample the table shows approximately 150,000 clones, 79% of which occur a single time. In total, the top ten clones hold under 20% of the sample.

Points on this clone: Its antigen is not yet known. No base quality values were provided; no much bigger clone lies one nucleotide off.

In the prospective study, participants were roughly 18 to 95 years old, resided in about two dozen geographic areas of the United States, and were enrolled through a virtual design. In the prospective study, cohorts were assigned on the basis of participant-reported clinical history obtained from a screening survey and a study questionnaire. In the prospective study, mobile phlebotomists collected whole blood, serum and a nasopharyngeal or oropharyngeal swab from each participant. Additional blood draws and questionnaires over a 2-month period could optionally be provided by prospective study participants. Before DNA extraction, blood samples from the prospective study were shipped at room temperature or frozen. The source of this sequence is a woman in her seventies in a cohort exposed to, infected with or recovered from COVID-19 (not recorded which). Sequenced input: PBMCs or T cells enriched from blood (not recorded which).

The bases are TGTGCCAGCACTGGACTAGCGGGAACCACAGATACGCAGTATTTT. Its protein reads: CASTGLAGTTDTQYF. The chain was built from TRBV18 and TRBJ2-3; TRBD2 fits 12 bases in the junction. The germline V end is reduced by 8 bases and the J end by 2 bases; junction bases left unmatched: 5. The CDR3 starts with the cysteine, ends with the phenylalanine, and has 15 residues. Of the read, only the CDR3 DNA is kept; its 45 bases are in frame from base 1. Sequences KGHSH (CDR1) and LQKENI (CDR2) are obtained from the germline V gene.